This TCR beta chain was identified in a study of blood T cell repertoires in COVID-19. Study as a whole: There were acute and convalescent COVID-19 samples, and they came from the United States, Italy and Spain. T cells, B-cell-depleted T cells, or PBMCs provided the cDNA or gDNA that served as material.

The V gene's germline CDR1 is SNHLY and CDR2 FYNNEI. The V end lost 7 bases, the J end lost 4 bases, and 13 bases lay between the germline ends. This CDR3 region has 14 residues. In the study's own analysis: Estimation of nucleated cell counts relied on the amplification of reference gene primers. This table comes from immunoSEQ multiplex PCR, and its TCRdb copy is limited to in-frame clones, with some not included. That table is the source of V, J and clone size, and D and trimming were worked out from the DNA. The data hold more than 300,000 clones, with more than 70% observed a single time. This TCR was sampled from a young man who had recovered from COVID-19. The chain combines TRBV2 with TRBJ1-4; possible D gene TRBD1, 6 bases. The sample taken for sequencing was peripheral blood. CDR3 loop: CASTLQGINEKLFF. The CDR3 coding sequence is TGTGCCAGCACCCTACAGGGTATTAATGAAAAACTGTTTTTT. The entire variable domain, with the rest obtained from reference TRBV2 and TRBJ1-4, is as follows: EPEVTQTPSHQVTQMGQEVILRCVPISNHLYFYWYRQILGQKVEFLVSFYNNEISEKSEIFDDQFSVERPDGSNFTLKIRSTKLEDSAMYFCASTLQGINEKLFFGSGTQLSVL.